The text below deals with one T cell receptor (beta chain). Its antigen is undetermined. The record originates from a study of T cell responses to AZD1222 COVID-19 vaccine. The study's findings and limits: Baseline serology detected seropositivity in only 5 to 7 AZD1222 recipients. Recipients of two AZD1222 doses showed rising Spike-specific TCR breadth and depth. Spike was spanned by vaccine-associated CD4 TCRs, with dominance at 160-218 and 743-854. Unmutated variant regions are reportedly the target of nearly half of TCRs that are spike-specific.

Repertoires were generated with immunoSEQ multiplex PCR, while TCRdb's copy carries only in-frame clones and drops some. In the table there are approximately 71,000 clones, around 83% of which are singletons. The V gene end was trimmed by 1 base and the J gene end by 0 bases; junction bases not matched to a gene: 0. The V gene's germline CDR1 is SEHNR and CDR2 FQNEAQ (reference sequence). The CDR3 is 16 residues long. The TCR comes from an adult in good health. Source: peripheral blood, taken on day 0 of AZD1222 vaccination. The gene calls are TRBV7-9 and TRBJ1-4; 9 positions agree with TRBD1. This CDR3 is CASSLGDRATNEKLFF. CDR3 DNA: TGTGCCAGCAGCTTAGGGGACAGGGCAACTAATGAAAAACTGTTTTTT.